This TCR beta chain appears in the sequencing data of a study of cytomegalovirus exposure and HLA in healthy donors. General study results and limits: Reports showed the classifier diagnosing cytomegalovirus status with high specificity and sensitivity.

Germline values: CDR1 LGHNA, CDR2 YSLEER. Losses at the gene ends were 0 bases for V and 13 bases for J; bases not matched to a gene: 5. This CDR3 comprises 15 residues. The table came from immunoSEQ multiplex PCR; TCRdb's copy has only in-frame clones and leaves some out. The data contain about 160,000 clones, roughly nine tenths of them singletons. For this clone: Its cognate antigen is unknown.

Sequencing input: PBMCs. The V and J genes are TRBV4-3 and TRBJ2-1, with TRBD2 matching over 14 bases. The sequence was obtained from a woman younger than 45 in good health and CMV-seronegative. The CDR3 spells CASSQEGLAGALQFF. CDR3 in DNA: TGCGCCAGCAGCCAAGAGGGACTAGCGGGAGCACTCCAGTTCTTC.